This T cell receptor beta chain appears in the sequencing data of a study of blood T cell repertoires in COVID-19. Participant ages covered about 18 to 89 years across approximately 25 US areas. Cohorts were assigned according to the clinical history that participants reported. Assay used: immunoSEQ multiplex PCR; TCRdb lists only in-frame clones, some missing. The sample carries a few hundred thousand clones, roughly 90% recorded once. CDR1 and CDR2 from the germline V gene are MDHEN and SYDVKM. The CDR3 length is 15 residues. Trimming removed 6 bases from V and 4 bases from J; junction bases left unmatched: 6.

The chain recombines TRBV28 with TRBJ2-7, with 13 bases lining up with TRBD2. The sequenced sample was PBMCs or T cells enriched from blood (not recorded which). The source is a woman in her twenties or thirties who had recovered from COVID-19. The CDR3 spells CASSPGLAGRYEQYF. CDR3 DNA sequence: TGTGCCAGCAGCCCGGGACTAGCGGGAAGGTACGAGCAGTACTTC.